Listed below are T cell receptor beta chains from one sample, sequenced in a study of OX40 agonist ivuxolimab in advanced cancers. Only in-frame clones appear in the TCRdb table, and some are missing; sequencing was by immunoSEQ multiplex PCR. The data contain under 50,000 clones, more than 70% of them singletons. The sample was CD4+ or CD8+ T cells sorted from blood, taken in a trial of the OX40 agonist ivuxolimab. The receptors here all came from an adult with an advanced solid tumor such as melanoma, head and neck, liver or kidney cancer. The CDR3 runs from the conserved cysteine through the conserved F or W. D genes are given only for firm matches. Clone size appears in some rows only: once, few, many, or a class for an expanded clone.

d_call,v_call,clone_size,j_call,cdr3_nt,cdr3_aa
-,TRBV5-1,few,TRBJ1-3,TGCGCCAGCAGCCTCGACGGAAACACCATATATTTT,CASSLDGNTIYF
-,TRBV6-5,-,TRBJ1-2,TGTGCCAGCAGTTACACCAGGGCCGGCTACACCTTC,CASSYTRAGYTF
-,TRBV6-5,-,TRBJ2-1,TGTGCCAGCAGTTACGGGGGTCGGGCCAATGAGCAGTTCTTC,CASSYGGRANEQFF
TRBD2,TRBV7-2,-,TRBJ2-5,TGTGCCAGCAGCCTCCGATTGACTAGCGGGATCCAAGAGACCCAGTACTTC,CASSLRLTSGIQETQYF
-,TRBV5-1,once,TRBJ1-1,TGCGCCAGCAGCTGGGGGACGGCCGCTGAAGCTTTCTTT,CASSWGTAAEAFF
-,TRBV6-5,-,TRBJ1-4,TGTGCCAGCAGTTACTCAGGGAGGGAAAAACTGTTTTTT,CASSYSGREKLFF
TRBD1,TRBV4-1,-,TRBJ1-5,TGCGCCAGCAGCCAAGAGTCCCGGACAGGGGGAGGTAGGCATCAGCCCCAGCATTTT,CASSQESRTGGGRHQPQHF
TRBD2,TRBV6-6,few,TRBJ2-1,TGTGCCAGCAGTCCCAGGACTAGCGGCAATGAGCAGTTCTTC,CASSPRTSGNEQFF
TRBD2,TRBV5-4,-,TRBJ2-1,TGTGCCAGCAGCTTGGGAACAGCGGGAGGCTCCTACAATGAGCAGTTCTTC,CASSLGTAGGSYNEQFF
TRBD1,TRBV11-3,-,TRBJ1-1,TGTGCCAGCACCTACAGGGGAACTGAAGCTTTCTTT,CASTYRGTEAFF
-,TRBV18,-,TRBJ2-1,TGTGCCAGCTCACTTACTAGGGTGTACAATGAGCAGTTCTTC,CASSLTRVYNEQFF
-,TRBV5-1,-,TRBJ1-4,TGCGCCAGCAGCCTAAGGGGTGCAACTAATGAAAAACTGTTTTTT,CASSLRGATNEKLFF
TRBD2,TRBV5-1,-,TRBJ2-1,TGCGCCAGCAGCTTGGGGACTAGAGACAATGAGCAGTTCTTC,CASSLGTRDNEQFF
-,TRBV5-1,-,TRBJ2-2,TGCGCCAGCAGTTTGAGGGCCGGGGTAGAAACCGGGGAGCTGTTTTTT,CASSLRAGVETGELFF
TRBD1,TRBV10-2,-,TRBJ1-1,TGCGCCAGCAGGGGGACAGGGGGGGGAGCCATGAACACTGAAGCTTTCTTT,CASRGTGGGAMNTEAFF
-,TRBV11-3,-,TRBJ2-7,TGTGCCAGCAGATCCGACCGAACCCCCTCACCTGAGCAGTACTTC,CASRSDRTPSPEQYF